This passage covers 27 T cell receptor beta chains from one sample sequenced in a study of CD8 T cells in ankylosing spondylitis. Study-level points and caveats: A motif in TCR beta, a set of about 8 highly homologous variants, appeared characteristic of ankylosing spondylitis blood.

TCRdb reprocessed the 5' RACE reads with MiXCR, giving one entry per CDR3 protein. This table has around 490,000 distinct CDR3 sequences, roughly 5.2% appearing once. These receptors have no identified antigens. Sequencing input: blood, either unsorted or a sorted T cell fraction (not recorded which). These receptors originate from a male donor with ankylosing spondylitis.

This clonotype was observed at least ten times. V and J are TRBV10-3 and TRBJ2-1; 8 nucleotides line up with TRBD2. The junction had 9 bases not matched to a gene; V was cut back by 7 bases and J by 7 bases. CDR1 is ENHRY, CDR2 SYGVKD, per germline. This CDR3 has 14 residues. The CDR3 protein is CAINTGGAENEQFF. CDR3 nucleotide sequence: TGTGCCATCAACACGGGAGGGGCGGAGAATGAGCAGTTCTTC.

This clonotype was observed at least ten times. This chain uses TRBV15 with TRBJ2-7; 9 bases agree with TRBD1. Trimming cost V 3 bases and J 3 bases; bases outside gene matches: 9. The CDR3 consists of 16 residues. Germline-derived CDR1 and CDR2 are LNHNV and YYDKDF (reference sequence). Written as DNA, the CDR3 is TGTGCCACCAGCAGCCAGACCCCGGACAGGGGCTACGAGCAGTACTTC. Residues: CATSSQTPDRGYEQYF.

This clonotype appeared many times. V gene TRBV28 combines with J gene TRBJ1-5, with 11 bases aligning to TRBD1. With 1 base clipped from V and 6 bases from J, the junction kept 2 bases outside the gene matches. Per germline, CDR1 MDHEN and CDR2 SYDVKM. The CDR3 loop spans 15 amino acids. The CDR3 DNA sequence: TGTGCCAGCAGTTTATCCGGGACAGGGGGTCAGCCCCAGCATTTT. As protein: CASSLSGTGGQPQHF.

This clonotype was picked up many times. The chain is built from TRBV27 and TRBJ2-7; 9 bases fit TRBD2. V shed 5 bases and J 4 bases; nucleotides not matched to a gene: 9. Germline CDR1 is MNHEY and CDR2 is SMNVEV (reference sequence). This CDR3 contains 15 residues. The CDR3 coding sequence is TGTGCCAGCAGTACGTCCGGGACTAGCTCTTACGAGCAGTACTTC. It encodes CASSTSGTSSYEQYF.

This clonotype has at least ten counts. The gene calls are TRBV6-5 and TRBJ2-1, with TRBD1 matching 9 bases. Per germline, CDR1 MNHEY and CDR2 SVGAGI. Trimming cost V 0 bases and J 0 bases; bases outside gene matches: 0. The CDR3 has 16 amino acids. The CDR3 nucleotides read TGTGCCAGCAGTTACTCGACAGGGGGCTCCTACAATGAGCAGTTCTTC. Translation: CASSYSTGGSYNEQFF.

This chain uses TRBV6-5 with TRBJ2-5; 9 bases map to TRBD1. Germline V CDR1 and CDR2: MNHEY, SVGAGI. The CDR3 runs to 18 residues. Trimming cost V 5 bases and J 5 bases; bases outside gene matches: 18. The chain's CDR3 is CASSLQLGTGLSAETQYF. CDR3 nucleotide sequence: TGTGCCAGCAGTCTACAACTCGGGACAGGGTTGAGCGCTGAGACCCAGTACTTC.

This clonotype was seen many times. The rearrangement joins TRBV20-1 to TRBJ2-3; D call uncertain. Trimming pared 3 bases from V and 0 bases from J, leaving 10 bases between. Germline V CDR1 and CDR2: DFQATT, SNEGSKA (reference sequence). This CDR3 is built from 14 residues. For the CDR3, the DNA is TGCAGTGCTAGGGCAGCATCTAGCACAGATACGCAGTATTTT. The encoded protein is CSARAASSTDTQYF.

At least ten counts were recorded for this clonotype. No DNA is shown, since the ends of the CDR3 on it are uncertain; the CDR3 is the one TCRdb lists. The V call is TRBV15, the J call TRBJ2-7; the table's D gene call, TRBD2, was not cross checked with the DNA. The length of the CDR3 is 16 amino acids, counting both ends. From germline, CDR1 is LNHNV and CDR2 YYDKDF (reference sequence). CDR3 sequence: CATSSLQRGDGYEQYF.

Ten or more counts support this clonotype. The chain is built from TRBV7-9 and TRBJ1-1; 10 bases match TRBD1. V lost 4 bases, J lost 5 bases, and 4 bases stayed unmatched. Germline V gene data show CDR1 as SEHNR and CDR2 as FQNEAQ (reference sequence). The CDR3 contains 14 residues. The CDR3 nucleotides read TGTGCCAGCAGCTGGGGACAGGGGAAGACTGAAGCTTTCTTT. Its translation: CASSWGQGKTEAFF.

This clonotype was counted ten times or more. The CDR3, as DNA: TGCGCCAGCAGCCCGGGACAGTTAGGGGCTGAAGCTTTCTTT. Protein product: CASSPGQLGAEAFF. This chain joins TRBV5-1 and TRBJ1-1, with 7 positions matching TRBD1. Losses at the gene ends were 4 bases for V and 6 bases for J; bases not matched to a gene: 9. Per germline, CDR1 SGHRS and CDR2 YFSETQ. This CDR3 comprises 14 residues. The whole variable domain, remainder taken from reference TRBV5-1 and TRBJ1-1, is KAGVTQTPRYLIKTRGQQVTLSCSPISGHRSVSWYQQTPGQGLQFLFEYFSETQRNKGNFPGRFSGRQFSNSRSEMNVSTLELGDSALYLCASSPGQLGAEAFFGQGTRLTVV.

In this sample, this clonotype turned up many times. V usage is TRBV4-2 and J usage is TRBJ1-2; TRBD1 agrees at 7 bases. The germline V gene has CDR1 LGHNA and CDR2 YNFKEQ. J lost 0 bases, V lost 4 bases, and 5 bases had no gene match. The CDR3 length is 15 residues. The CDR3 DNA follows: TGTGCCAGCAGCCTCCGGGACAGCTCTAACTATGGCTACACCTTC. Encoded protein: CASSLRDSSNYGYTF.

V and J are TRBV11-3 and TRBJ2-3; D possibly uses TRBD1 or TRBD2 (5 bases each). Trimming shortened V by 4 bases and J by 2 bases, and 13 bases separated the two germline ends. This CDR3 contains 15 residues. Germline V CDR1 and CDR2: SGHNT, YENEEA. The CDR3 bases are TGTGCCAGCAGCTCGGGCCGAGGGGCCACAGATACGCAGTATTTT. The encoded protein is CASSSGRGATDTQYF.

The sample holds one count of this clonotype. The junction does not match germline at one end; this may be a read error. The V and J genes are TRBV20-1 and TRBJ2-7; a weak D match, TRBD1 (6 bases). The length of the CDR3 is 11 residues. Germline V lookup: CDR1 DFQATT, CDR2 SNEGSKA (reference sequence). DNA of the CDR3: TGCAGTGCGAGGGGGAACTACGAGGAGTACTTC. Translating gives CSARGNYEEYF.

This clonotype was counted at least ten times. J is TRBJ2-3 and V is TRBV10-3, with 7 positions matching TRBD2. CDR1 and CDR2 from the germline V gene are ENHRY and SYGVKD. The CDR3 has 15 residues. V shed 7 bases and J 2 bases; nucleotides not matched to a gene: 9. CDR3: CAINQGGEVTDTQYF. The CDR3 bases are TGTGCCATCAACCAGGGAGGGGAGGTCACAGATACGCAGTATTTT.

This clonotype was counted at least ten times. CDR3 sequence (DNA): TGTGCCAGCAGCCTCTTCTACAATGAGCAGTTCTTC. Its translation: CASSLFYNEQFF. V and J are TRBV5-5 and TRBJ2-1, with D unresolved. Trimming left V 4 bases short and J 3 bases short, with 5 bases between. Looked up from germline, CDR1 is SGHKS and CDR2 is YYEKEE (reference sequence). The CDR3 has 12 amino acids.

Concerning this clonotype: A read error may be the cause here, since a much bigger clone is one base away. The V and J genes are TRBV12-3 or TRBV12-4 and TRBJ2-7; D ambiguous. This CDR3 contains 13 residues. Trimming removed 5 bases from V and 5 bases from J, with 13 bases in between. The CDR3 DNA follows: TGTGCCAGCAGTCTCCCCGACGACCACGAGCAGTACTTC. It encodes CASSLPDDHEQYF.

At least ten counts were recorded for this clonotype. The chain links TRBV20-1 to TRBJ2-3, with TRBD2 matching 8 bases. Unmatched junction bases numbered 6, after V lost 1 base and J lost 3 bases. CDR3 size: 15 residues. Germline V gene sequence: CDR1 DFQATT, CDR2 SNEGSKA (reference sequence). The CDR3 DNA is TGCAGTGCTAGAGTCCCTAGCGGGCTAACAGATACGCAGTATTTT. It yields the protein CSARVPSGLTDTQYF.

This clonotype has a count of ten or more. The chain uses TRBV10-2 and TRBJ1-1; possibly TRBD1 for D (5 bases). The CDR3 is 14 amino acids. Germline CDR1 is WSHSY and CDR2 is SAAADI. V gave up 5 bases and J gave up 5 bases, with 15 bases separating them. The CDR3 loop is CASSRRFRATEAFF. The CDR3 region has the DNA TGCGCCAGCAGTAGAAGGTTCAGGGCAACTGAAGCTTTCTTT.

Comment on this clonotype: A much larger clone lies one base from this, so it may be a read error. The chain combines TRBV9 with TRBJ2-5; D possibly matches TRBD1 or TRBD2 (5 bases each). The germline V gene encodes CDR1 SGDLS and CDR2 YYNGEE. This CDR3 has 15 amino acids. Deletions cut 3 bases from V and 4 bases from J, with 16 bases between. CDR3 sequence (DNA): TGTGCCAGCAGCGAAGGACACGGAGGTAGAGAGACCCAGTACTTC. This codes for CASSEGHGGRETQYF.

The genes are TRBV20-1 and TRBJ2-7; D is possibly TRBD2 (5 bases). This CDR3 is 12 amino acids long. CDR1 is DFQATT, CDR2 SNEGSKA, per germline (reference sequence). With 3 bases removed from V and 4 bases from J, the gap between germline ends came to 10 bases. The CDR3: CSASVPGYEQYF. As DNA, the CDR3 is TGCAGTGCTAGTGTCCCGGGATACGAGCAGTACTTC.

Points on this clonotype: The germline gene is not matched at one end of the junction; a read error may be the cause. The chain links TRBV27 to TRBJ2-5; tentatively, D is TRBD1 (6 bases). Germline V lookup: CDR1 MNHEY, CDR2 SMNVEV (reference sequence). The CDR3 is 15 amino acids. The CDR3: CASRRTGSWQETQYF. CDR3 bases: TGTGCCAGCAGGCGAACAGGGTCGTGGCAAGAGACCCAGTACTTT.

This clonotype has at least ten counts. This chain connects TRBV6-5 to TRBJ1-1; D gene unclear. Germline V gene lookup returns CDR1 MNHEY and CDR2 SVGAGI. The CDR3 covers 15 residues. The V gene lost 0 bases and the J gene lost 1 base, with 9 bases spanning the gap. The DNA for the CDR3 is TGTGCCAGCAGTTACTCGGTGGACGGGAACACTGAAGCTTTCTTT. It is translated as CASSYSVDGNTEAFF.

This clonotype came up many times. This chain connects TRBV20-1 to TRBJ2-3, with D tentatively TRBD1 or TRBD2 (5 bases each). CDR1 is DFQATT and CDR2 is SNEGSKA in the germline V gene (reference sequence). This CDR3 contains 15 residues. The V end was cut by 2 bases, the J end by 4 bases, with 16 bases between. CDR3 region: CSARYGTRRADTQYF. The CDR3 DNA follows: TGCAGTGCTAGATACGGGACCCGCCGTGCAGATACGCAGTATTTT.

This clonotype showed up many times. The chain couples TRBV12-3 or TRBV12-4 to TRBJ1-1; D is perhaps TRBD1 (5 bases). The V end was cut by 4 bases, the J end by 3 bases, with 12 bases between. The CDR3 totals 14 residues. Here the CDR3 DNA reads TGTGCCAGCAGTTCGAATCAGGGTTACACTGAAGCTTTCTTT. Protein sequence: CASSSNQGYTEAFF.

This clonotype was counted at least ten times. The chain uses TRBV7-2 and TRBJ2-1; D is perhaps TRBD2 (7 bases). This CDR3 comprises 15 residues. The V gene lost 4 bases and the J gene lost 7 bases, with 17 bases spanning the gap. Looked up from germline, CDR1 is SGHTA and CDR2 is FQGNSA. In nucleotides, the CDR3 is TGTGCCAGCAGCTGGGTCGGACTAGGGGGAAATGAGCAGTTCTTC. This codes for CASSWVGLGGNEQFF.

This clonotype was recorded a few times. This chain joins TRBV28 and TRBJ2-5; D perhaps matches TRBD2 (5 bases). Germline-derived CDR1 and CDR2 are MDHEN and SYDVKM. V gave up 6 bases and J gave up 5 bases, with 13 bases separating them. The CDR3 consists of 13 residues. CDR3: CASRETGRETQYF. The CDR3 nucleotides read TGTGCCAGCAGGGAGACGGGAAGGGAGACCCAGTACTTC.

This clonotype was detected ten times or more. The CDR3 sequence: CASSVKLAGGPYSVDNEQFF. In DNA form, the CDR3 reads TGTGCCAGCAGCGTAAAGCTAGCGGGAGGGCCCTACAGTGTCGACAATGAGCAGTTCTTC. The chain combines TRBV28 with TRBJ2-1; 12 bases fit TRBD2. This CDR3 spans 20 amino acids. CDR1 and CDR2 from the germline V gene are MDHEN and SYDVKM. Trimming cost V 6 bases and J 5 bases; bases outside gene matches: 20.